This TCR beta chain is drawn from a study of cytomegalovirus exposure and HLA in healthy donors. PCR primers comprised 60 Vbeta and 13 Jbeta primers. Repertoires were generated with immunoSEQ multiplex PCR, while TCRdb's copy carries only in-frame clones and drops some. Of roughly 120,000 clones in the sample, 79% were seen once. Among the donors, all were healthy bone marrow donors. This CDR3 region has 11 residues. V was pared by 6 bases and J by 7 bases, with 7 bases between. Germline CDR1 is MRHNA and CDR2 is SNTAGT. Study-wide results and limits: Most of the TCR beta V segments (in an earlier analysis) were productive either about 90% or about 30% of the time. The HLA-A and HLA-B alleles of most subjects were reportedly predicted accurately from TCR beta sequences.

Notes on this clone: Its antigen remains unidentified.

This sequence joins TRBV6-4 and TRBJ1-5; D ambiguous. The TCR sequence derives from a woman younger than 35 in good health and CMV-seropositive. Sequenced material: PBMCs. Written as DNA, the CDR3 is TGTGCCAGCAGCGTAGTACAGCCCCAGCATTTT. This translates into CASSVVQPQHF.